What follows are 13 T cell receptor beta chains derived from one specimen sequenced in a study of blood T cell repertoires in COVID-19. The data were produced by immunoSEQ multiplex PCR, yet TCRdb's version contains in-frame clones alone and is incomplete. This repertoire shows more than 110,000 clones, approximately 84% found once; its top ten account for 4%. Sequenced sample: peripheral blood. These receptors all stem from an older woman with acute or convalescent COVID-19.

The CDR3 DNA reads as TGTGCCAGCAGTCCGCGGGGAATCCCCTACAATGAGCAGTTCTTC. Encoded protein: CASSPRGIPYNEQFF. V is TRBV6-2 or TRBV6-3 and J is TRBJ2-1; the D gene is possibly TRBD2 (6 bases). The germline V gene encodes CDR1 MNHEY and CDR2 SVGEGT. V was trimmed by 5 bases and J by 2 bases, leaving 13 bases between them. The CDR3 has 15 residues.

The V call is TRBV11-3, the J call TRBJ2-7, with 7 positions matching TRBD1. Unmatched junction bases numbered 3, after V lost 4 bases and J lost 3 bases. The CDR3 length is 13 residues. CDR1 and CDR2 (germline): SGHNT, YENEEA. This CDR3 is CASSSRDSYEQYF. DNA for the CDR3: TGTGCCAGCAGCTCCCGGGACAGCTACGAGCAGTACTTC.

V and J are TRBV12-1 and TRBJ1-4. TRBV12-1 is annotated as a pseudogene. The CDR3 has 12 amino acids. The CDR3 loop is CARTGLWEKLFF. In DNA form, the CDR3 reads TGTGCCAGAACCGGTCTTTGGGAAAAACTGTTTTTT.

The rearrangement joins TRBV28 to TRBJ2-7; D may be TRBD1 (6 bases). CDR1 and CDR2 (germline): MDHEN, SYDVKM. V lost 5 bases and J lost 2, with 10 bases in between. There are 13 residues in the CDR3. In nucleotides, the CDR3 is TGTGCCAGCAGTCGGGACACCGCCTACGAGCAGTACTTC. The encoded protein is CASSRDTAYEQYF.

The DNA for the CDR3 is TGTGCCAGCAGCGGGAGGACTAGCTCCTACGAGCAGTACTTC. Protein: CASSGRTSSYEQYF. The V call is TRBV7-2, the J call TRBJ2-7; 7 positions match TRBD2. J was trimmed by 0 bases and V by 5 bases; bases with no gene match: 4. Germline CDR1 SGHTA, CDR2 FQGNSA. The CDR3 runs 14 residues.

This clone came up once. This chain links TRBV5-1 with TRBJ2-3, with 8 bases that match TRBD2. The CDR3 is made up of 16 amino acids. Germline assignment: CDR1 SGHRS and CDR2 YFSETQ. Trimming cost V 0 bases and J 5 bases; bases outside gene matches: 8. The CDR3 spells CASSLGLAGAGDTQYF. In nucleotides, the CDR3 is TGCGCCAGCAGCTTGGGCCTAGCGGGCGCTGGAGATACGCAGTATTTT.

The chain combines TRBV6-2 or TRBV6-3 with TRBJ1-1; possible D gene TRBD1, 5 bases. The germline V and J ends were trimmed by 5 bases and 1 base, with 11 bases remaining between them. The CDR3 runs to 14 residues. CDR1 is MNHEY, CDR2 SVGEGT, per germline. DNA of the CDR3: TGTGCCAGCAGTCAGACAGCTGGGAACACTGAAGCTTTCTTT. The encoded protein is CASSQTAGNTEAFF.

The chain combines TRBV7-8 with TRBJ1-2, with TRBD1 as a possible D gene (5 bases). Germline V gene sequence: CDR1 SGHVS, CDR2 FQNEAQ. The CDR3 consists of 17 residues. V gave up 2 bases and J gave up 0 bases, with 16 bases separating them. The CDR3 DNA reads as TGTGCCAGCAGCTTACTCTTTGGGATGACAGCTAACTATGGCTACACCTTC. Protein: CASSLLFGMTANYGYTF.

The chain carries TRBV5-4 and TRBJ2-3; 11 bases map to TRBD2. Losses at the gene ends were 3 bases for V and 4 bases for J; bases not matched to a gene: 4. Germline CDR1 and CDR2: SGHNT and YYREEE (reference sequence). This CDR3 is built from 15 residues. The CDR3 DNA reads TGTGCCAGCAGCTCAATAGCGGGAGGGTCAGATACGCAGTATTTT. It translates to CASSSIAGGSDTQYF.

A few counts support this clone. This chain uses TRBV11-2 with TRBJ1-4, with 8 bases aligning to TRBD1. V lost 2 bases to trimming and J lost 7 bases; unmatched junction nucleotides: 6. The germline gives CDR1 SGHAT, CDR2 FQNNGV. This CDR3 is built from 15 residues. The CDR3 protein is CASSLSAGGSEKLFF. CDR3 DNA sequence: TGTGCCAGCAGCTTATCAGCAGGGGGCAGTGAAAAACTGTTTTTT.

The chain couples TRBV7-2 to TRBJ2-1; D is ambiguous. The CDR3 loop spans 13 amino acids. Trimming took off 5 bases at V and 4 bases at J, with 9 bases between the two ends. Germline CDR1 is SGHTA and CDR2 is FQGNSA. For the CDR3, the DNA is TGTGCCAGCAGCGTAGTCCCATACAATGAGCAGTTCTTC. It encodes CASSVVPYNEQFF.

This rearrangement joins TRBV2 to TRBJ2-7; TRBD2 is a possible D gene (6 bases). The CDR3 is 12 residues long. CDR1 is SNHLY, CDR2 FYNNEI, per germline. The V gene lost 6 bases and the J gene lost 5 bases, with 11 bases spanning the gap. The CDR3, as DNA: TGTGCCAGCAGCTATACTAGCAACGAGCAGTACTTC. Amino acid sequence: CASSYTSNEQYF.

The chain employs TRBV25-1 and TRBJ1-4; the match to TRBD1 covers 7 bases. With V trimmed by 2 bases and J by 2 bases, 2 bases remained unmatched. The CDR3 is 15 residues long. The germline CDR1 and CDR2 sequences are MGHDK and SYGVNS. The CDR3 region has the DNA TGTGCCAGCAGTGAACAGACAGGGACTAATGAAAAACTGTTTTTT. Protein product: CASSEQTGTNEKLFF.